The clone carrying this TCR beta chain was detected a few times. Using immunoSEQ multiplex PCR, the repertoire was profiled, and TCRdb retains in-frame clones only, with some absent. The data contain fewer than 60,000 clones, around 86% of them seen just once; the ten biggest clones take up roughly 7.1%. The record originates from a study of blood T cell repertoires in COVID-19. Turning to the study itself: The analysed material was cDNA or gDNA that came from T cells, B-cell-depleted T cells, or PBMCs.

The V and J ends lost 6 bases and 5 bases respectively, with 10 bases between them. The CDR3 contains 12 residues. The gene calls are TRBV12-3 or TRBV12-4 and TRBJ1-2, with D perhaps TRBD1 (6 bases). This receptor was taken from a man aged 70 or older with active COVID-19. Sequenced material: peripheral blood. In DNA, the CDR3 is TGTGCCAGCAGCCCACAGGGTTATGGCTACACCTTC. This encodes CASSPQGYGYTF.